This passage covers 21 T cell receptor beta chains from one sample sequenced in a study of T cell responses to AZD1222 COVID-19 vaccine. The repertoire was sequenced with immunoSEQ multiplex PCR; TCRdb's copy has only in-frame clones and lacks some. This table has over 110,000 clones, more than 85% appearing once. This material consisted of peripheral blood, taken on day 0 of AZD1222 vaccination. The receptors shown here come from an adult in good health.

The chain employs TRBV9 and TRBJ2-3; TRBD2 matches at 11 bases. Germline trimming cut 10 bases from V and 1 base from J; bases unmatched to any gene: 5. Germline CDR1 and CDR2: SGDLS and YYNGEE. The CDR3 runs to 14 residues. The CDR3 nucleotides are TGTGCCTCCGCACTAGCGGGAGGCACAGATACGCAGTATTTT. Translated, it gives CASALAGGTDTQYF.

This clone appeared once. This rearrangement joins TRBV27 to TRBJ1-2; TRBD1 might be the D (5 bases). The CDR3 is 13 residues long. The V gene's germline CDR1 is MNHEY and CDR2 SMNVEV (reference sequence). The V end was cut by 5 bases, the J end by 4 bases, with 11 bases between. The CDR3: CASSTGRGYGYTF. For the CDR3, the DNA is TGTGCCAGCAGTACGGGACGGGGCTATGGCTACACCTTC.

The rearrangement joins TRBV10-3 to TRBJ2-7; unclear D gene. This CDR3 is 13 amino acids long. Deletions cut 6 bases from V and 0 bases from J, with 9 bases between. Germline CDR1 reads ENHRY; CDR2 reads SYGVKD. In nucleotides, the CDR3 is TGTGCCATCAGCCAGCTAGACTCCTACGAGCAGTACTTC. Translation: CAISQLDSYEQYF.

The V call is TRBV30, the J call TRBJ1-5; D uncertain. V lost 1 base and J 5 bases, leaving 9 bases between the germline ends. The CDR3 length is 13 residues. Germline V gene sequence: CDR1 GTSNPN, CDR2 SVGIG (reference sequence). The CDR3 loop reads CAWSGLGDQPQHF. Here the CDR3 DNA reads TGTGCCTGGAGTGGTCTTGGGGATCAGCCCCAGCATTTT.

This sequence joins TRBV12-3 or TRBV12-4 and TRBJ2-7; D ambiguous. This CDR3 comprises 13 residues. The V end lost 3 bases, the J end lost 4 bases, and 10 bases lay between the germline ends. CDR3 bases: TGTGCCAGCAGTTTCACTATTACTTACGAGCAGTACTTC. This gives the protein CASSFTITYEQYF.

The chain carries TRBV6-2 or TRBV6-3 and TRBJ2-7, with D perhaps TRBD1 (6 bases). CDR3 length: 14 amino acids. CDR1 is MNHEY, CDR2 SVGEGT, per germline. V lost 4 bases, J lost 4 bases, and 14 bases lay in between. The CDR3 spells CASSWGPIPYEQYF. The DNA for the CDR3 is TGTGCCAGCAGTTGGGGGCCGATTCCTTACGAGCAGTACTTC.

Here the CDR3 DNA reads TGTGCCACCAGCAGAGATTTTGGAGATGACACTGAAGCTTTCTTT. It translates to CATSRDFGDDTEAFF. The rearrangement links TRBV15 to TRBJ1-1, with D uncertain. Germline lookup yields CDR1 LNHNV and CDR2 YYDKDF (reference sequence). The CDR3 is 15 residues long. Trimming pared 0 bases from V and 3 bases from J, leaving 11 bases between. Looking up the rest from reference TRBV15 and TRBJ1-1 gives the full variable domain: DAMVIQNPRYQVTQFGKPVTLSCSQTLNHNVMYWYQQKSSQAPKLLFHYYDKDFNNEADTPDNFQSRRPNTSFCFLDIRSPGLGDTAMYLCATSRDFGDDTEAFFGQGTRLTVV.

CDR3 sequence: CASSRTGDPYEQYF. CDR3 nucleotides: TGTGCCAGCAGCCGGACAGGGGACCCCTACGAGCAGTACTTC. V usage is TRBV27 and J usage is TRBJ2-7; 9 bases agree with TRBD1. CDR3 length equals 14 residues. Germline V gives CDR1 MNHEY, CDR2 SMNVEV (reference sequence). Trimming cost V 6 bases and J 2 bases; bases outside gene matches: 5.

The chain joins TRBV6-5 to TRBJ1-4; D ambiguous. CDR1 and CDR2 (germline): MNHEY, SVGAGI. V was trimmed by 0 bases and J by 0 bases, leaving 8 bases between them. The CDR3 consists of 16 residues. The CDR3 sequence: CASSYSRPATNEKLFF. For the CDR3, the DNA is TGTGCCAGCAGTTACTCGAGACCTGCAACTAATGAAAAACTGTTTTTT.

This clone turned up a few times. The CDR3 bases are TGTGCCAGCAGCTACGTCACCCACTATGGCTACACCTTC. It encodes CASSYVTHYGYTF. The chain couples TRBV28 to TRBJ1-2; D not resolved. Trimming shortened V by 6 bases and J by 3 bases, and 11 bases separated the two germline ends. Germline assignment: CDR1 MDHEN and CDR2 SYDVKM. The CDR3 is made up of 13 amino acids.

This chain joins TRBV7-2 and TRBJ2-2; TRBD2 matches at 10 bases. CDR1 SGHTA and CDR2 FQGNSA come from the germline V gene. With V trimmed by 3 bases and J by 8 bases, 6 bases remained unmatched. The CDR3 sequence is 15 residues long. CDR3 DNA sequence: TGTGCCAGCAGCTTCACTAGCGGGAACAATGGGGAGCTGTTTTTT. It codes for CASSFTSGNNGELFF.

The genes are TRBV5-1 and TRBJ2-6; D is unclear. Trimming cost V 2 bases and J 2 bases, with 8 bases left between them. The CDR3 spans 15 residues. The germline V gene encodes CDR1 SGHRS and CDR2 YFSETQ. CDR3 in amino acids: CASSFGQTGANVLTF. The CDR3 nucleotides read TGCGCCAGCAGCTTCGGGCAGACTGGGGCCAACGTCCTGACTTTC.

This clone was detected only once. CDR3 loop: CASSPEAQFYGYTF. CDR3 coding DNA: TGCGCCAGCAGCCCCGAGGCCCAATTCTATGGCTACACCTTC. The chain recombines TRBV4-3 with TRBJ1-2, with no clear D. Per the germline V gene, CDR1 is LGHNA and CDR2 is YSLEER. V was pared by 4 bases and J by 4 bases, with 13 bases between. CDR3 length equals 14 residues.

The J gene is TRBJ2-2, the V gene TRBV21-1; TRBD2, the D gene given by the table, was not confirmed from the DNA. TRBV21-1 constitutes a pseudogene. The CDR3 consists of 16 residues. The CDR3 DNA sequence: TGTGCCAGCAGCAAAGCGTCCGGGGAATCCACCGGGGAGCTGTTTTTT. This codes for CASSKASGESTGELFF.

CDR3: CASSSRLGARRNTIYF. CDR3 nucleotides: TGTGCCAGCAGCTCCCGCTTGGGGGCGAGGAGAAACACCATATATTTT. This chain connects TRBV3-1 (or the pseudogene TRBV3-2) to TRBJ1-3, with a possible D match to TRBD1 (6 bases). Germline V lookup: CDR1 LGHDT, CDR2 YNNKEL (reference sequence). Deletions cut 5 bases from V and 5 bases from J, with 19 bases between. The CDR3 runs to 16 residues.

V and J are TRBV5-4 and TRBJ2-7, with 7 positions matching TRBD2. CDR1 and CDR2 from the germline V gene are SGHNT and YYREEE (reference sequence). With 0 bases clipped from V and 7 bases from J, the junction kept 7 bases outside the gene matches. CDR3 length equals 14 residues. For the CDR3, the DNA is TGTGCCAGCAGCTTGGAACTAGCGATTGGGGAGCAGTACTTC. It encodes CASSLELAIGEQYF.

This chain links TRBV27 with TRBJ2-1; TRBD2 matches 12 bases. Trimming took 4 bases from V and 9 from J; bases not matched to a gene: 4. CDR3 length: 14 residues. The germline V gene encodes CDR1 MNHEY and CDR2 SMNVEV (reference sequence). The DNA for the CDR3 is TGTGCCAGCAGTTGGACTAGCGGGAACCCTGAGCAGTTCTTC. Its translation is CASSWTSGNPEQFF.

This chain connects TRBV10-1 to TRBJ2-7; possibly TRBD1 for D (6 bases). The germline V and J ends were trimmed by 3 bases and 0 bases, with 12 bases remaining between them. CDR3 length: 15 residues. CDR1 and CDR2 from the germline V gene are WNHNN and SYGVQD (reference sequence). The CDR3 DNA is TGCGCCAGCAGTGAACAGGGAGTGGGCTCCTACGAGCAGTACTTC. Protein: CASSEQGVGSYEQYF.

The chain links TRBV5-6 to TRBJ2-7; the match to TRBD2 covers 9 bases. Per germline, CDR1 SGHDT and CDR2 YYEEEE. V lost 3 bases and J lost 0; bases outside the gene matches: 7. The CDR3 length is 16 residues. CDR3 in amino acids: CASSSEGGRDSYEQYF. In DNA form, the CDR3 reads TGTGCCAGCAGCTCGGAGGGCGGGAGGGACTCCTACGAGCAGTACTTC.

The chain carries TRBV2 and TRBJ1-2; unclear D gene. This CDR3 comprises 12 residues. Looked up from germline, CDR1 is SNHLY and CDR2 is FYNNEI. V shed 3 bases and J shed 8 bases, with 10 bases lying between them. The DNA of the CDR3 is TGTGCCAGCAGTGAGGGTCCGCGGGGCTACACCTTC. It specifies CASSEGPRGYTF.

This chain uses TRBV7-9 with TRBJ1-4; perhaps TRBD1 as D (6 bases). Trimming removed 1 base at V and 4 bases at J, with 7 bases between. Germline V lookup: CDR1 SEHNR, CDR2 FQNEAQ (reference sequence). The CDR3 sequence is 14 residues long. CDR3 residues: CASSLGGGNEKLFF. In DNA form, the CDR3 reads TGTGCCAGCAGCTTAGGAGGGGGTAATGAAAAACTGTTTTTT. The full variable domain, completed using reference TRBV7-9 and TRBJ1-4, is DTGVSQNPRHKITKRGQNVTFRCDPISEHNRLYWYRQTLGQGPEFLTYFQNEAQLEKSRLLSDRFSAERPKGSFSTLEIQRTEQGDSAMYLCASSLGGGNEKLFFGSGTQLSVL.